This is a list of T cell receptor beta chains from one sample in a study of T-cell memory formation after mild COVID-19. TCRdb called the 5' RACE reads again in MiXCR, with one record for every CDR3 protein. The table lists around 83,000 distinct CDR3 sequences, around a quarter of them singletons. Sequencing used PBMCs or a T cell subset sorted from them (not recorded which). The receptors were sampled from a man aged 18-30 years who had mild COVID-19 (a few samples of this study predate the infection). Cell type and time point are not known. CDR3s include the opening cysteine and the closing phenylalanine or tryptophan. The order of the fields is CDR3 protein, CDR3 DNA, V gene, J gene, clone size, D gene. D genes are given only for firm matches. Size is stated for part of the rows, as once, few or many counts, or as a class when the clone is expanded.

CASSLGVAGPPGELFF	TGCGCCAGCAGCCTCGGCGTAGCGGGGCCTCCCGGGGAGCTGTTTTTT	TRBV4-3	TRBJ2-2	NA	TRBD2
CASRLTGTVTDTQYF	TGTGCCAGCAGACTTACCGGGACAGTCACAGATACGCAGTATTTT	TRBV7-6	TRBJ2-3	NA	TRBD1
CASSPSDKAEAFF	TGTGCCAGCAGCCCGAGCGACAAGGCTGAAGCTTTCTTT	TRBV3-1	TRBJ1-1	NA	NA
CASTQGETQYF	TGTGCCAGCACGCAGGGGGAGACCCAGTACTTC	TRBV6-2/TRBV6-3	TRBJ2-5	few	NA
CASSPGYTANQPQHF	TGTGCCAGCAGCCCCGGGTATACGGCTAATCAGCCCCAGCATTTT	TRBV9	TRBJ1-5	NA	NA
CASSLDLGGGGEQFF	TGTGCCAGCAGCTTAGATCTTGGCGGGGGCGGTGAGCAGTTCTTC	TRBV11-2	TRBJ2-1	NA	NA
CASSRGQFTTNEKLFF	TGTGCCAGCAGCAGGGGGCAATTTACAACTAATGAAAAACTGTTTTTT	TRBV9	TRBJ1-4	NA	TRBD1
CASSLVVRGRETQYF	TGCGCCAGCAGCTTGGTTGTGCGGGGTAGGGAGACCCAGTACTTC	TRBV5-1	TRBJ2-5	NA	NA
CASSLVSGPLGTEAFF	TGCGCCAGCAGCTTGGTGTCAGGGCCCTTAGGTACTGAAGCTTTCTTT	TRBV5-1	TRBJ1-1	NA	NA
CASRPAEGKYTQYF	TGTGCCAGCAGGCCCGCCGAGGGGAAGTATACGCAGTATTTT	TRBV12-3/TRBV12-4	TRBJ2-3	few	NA
CASSLDSGETQYF	TGCGCCAGCAGCCTGGACTCAGGGGAGACCCAGTACTTC	TRBV4-3	TRBJ2-5	NA	NA
CASSITGGQETQYF	TGTGCCAGCAGCATTACAGGGGGCCAAGAGACCCAGTACTTC	TRBV7-6	TRBJ2-5	NA	TRBD1
CASGRVRVTDTQYF	TGTGCCAGCGGCAGGGTCAGGGTCACAGATACGCAGTATTTT	TRBV28	TRBJ2-3	few	NA
CATSGAESELFF	TGTGCCACCAGCGGGGCAGAATCGGAGCTGTTTTTT	TRBV15	TRBJ2-2	few	NA
CASSQTGTTGGELFF	TGTGCCAGCAGCCAAACCGGGACTACAGGCGGGGAGCTGTTTTTT	TRBV3-1	TRBJ2-2	few	TRBD2
CASSATFTGTSGAGTDTQYF	TGTGCCAGCAGCGCAACTTTTACCGGGACTAGCGGGGCCGGCACAGATACGCAGTATTTT	TRBV9	TRBJ2-3	NA	TRBD2
CASSQSGQGFVQPQHF	TGCGCCAGCAGCCAATCGGGACAGGGGTTTGTTCAGCCCCAGCATTTT	TRBV4-1	TRBJ1-5	NA	TRBD1
CASSPRDNYGYTF	TGTGCCAGCAGCCCCCGGGACAACTATGGCTACACCTTC	TRBV7-8	TRBJ1-2	NA	NA
CASSHGGGGYNEQFF	TGTGCCAGCAGCCACGGCGGGGGGGGATACAATGAGCAGTTCTTC	TRBV5-6	TRBJ2-1	NA	TRBD2
CATSDWTGNGNTGELFF	TGTGCCACCAGTGATTGGACAGGGAATGGCAACACCGGGGAGCTGTTTTTT	TRBV24-1	TRBJ2-2	few	TRBD1
CASSHNPYLGELFF	TGTGCCAGCAGCCACAATCCCTACCTCGGGGAGCTGTTTTTT	TRBV6-5	TRBJ2-2	few	NA
CSASERFTSTEAFF	TGCAGTGCTAGTGAGAGGTTTACGAGCACTGAAGCTTTCTTT	TRBV20-1	TRBJ1-1	NA	NA
CASSQDPLTEAFF	TGCGCCAGCAGCCAAGATCCCCTCACTGAAGCTTTCTTT	TRBV4-3	TRBJ1-1	NA	NA
CASRGETSGVSETQYF	TGTGCCAGCAGGGGTGAGACTAGCGGGGTATCGGAGACCCAGTACTTC	TRBV12-3/TRBV12-4	TRBJ2-5	many	TRBD2
CASSTSDSYEQYF	TGTGCCAGCAGTACTAGCGACTCCTACGAGCAGTACTTC	TRBV9	TRBJ2-7	NA	TRBD2
CASSQGLAQETQYF	TGTGCCAGCAGCCAAGGACTAGCTCAAGAGACCCAGTACTTC	TRBV4-2	TRBJ2-5	medium-sized	TRBD2
CASSGWGTGANVLTF	TGTGCCAGCAGCGGATGGGGGACTGGGGCCAACGTCCTGACTTTC	TRBV7-6	TRBJ2-6	few	NA
CASSLGAAGIDEQYF	TGTGCCAGCAGTCTTGGGGCGGCAGGGATCGACGAGCAGTACTTC	TRBV28	TRBJ2-7	many	NA
CASSGETGDTQYF	TGCGCCAGCAGTGGGGAGACGGGAGATACGCAGTATTTT	TRBV10-1	TRBJ2-3	few	NA
CSVEERGQNTGELFF	TGCAGCGTTGAAGAGAGGGGACAGAACACCGGGGAGCTGTTTTTT	TRBV29-1	TRBJ2-2	few	NA
CASRTGVEQYF	TGTGCCAGCAGGACAGGGGTCGAGCAGTACTTC	TRBV27	TRBJ2-7	few	TRBD1
CSAWTGANYGYTF	TGCAGCGCCTGGACAGGGGCCAACTATGGCTACACCTTC	TRBV29-1	TRBJ1-2	NA	TRBD1
CASRLGWNEQFF	TGTGCTAGTAGACTAGGATGGAATGAGCAGTTCTTC	TRBV12-5	TRBJ2-1	few	NA
CASRGGSSYNEQFF	TGTGCCAGCAGGGGAGGGAGCTCCTACAATGAGCAGTTCTTC	TRBV27	TRBJ2-1	few	TRBD2
CASSQVGGFNEKLFF	TGCGCCAGCAGCCAAGTAGGAGGATTTAATGAAAAACTGTTTTTT	TRBV4-1	TRBJ1-4	few	NA
CASRGYYEQYF	TGCGCCAGCAGGGGATACTACGAGCAGTACTTC	TRBV4-1	TRBJ2-7	once	NA
CASSLVGQGYEQYF	TGTGCCAGCAGCTTAGTGGGACAGGGTTACGAGCAGTACTTC	TRBV7-9	TRBJ2-7	NA	TRBD1
CASSFRDTGELFF	TGTGCCAGCAGTTTTCGTGACACCGGGGAGCTGTTTTTT	TRBV12-3/TRBV12-4	TRBJ2-2	NA	NA
CASSFLAGDNEQFF	TGTGCCAGCAGTTTTCTAGCGGGAGACAATGAGCAGTTCTTC	TRBV6-6	TRBJ2-1	NA	TRBD2
CAISEVGEQYF	TGTGCCATCAGTGAGGTGGGCGAGCAGTACTTC	TRBV10-3	TRBJ2-7	NA	NA
CASSLSRGRDEAFF	TGTGCCAGCAGCCTAAGCAGGGGTAGGGATGAAGCTTTCTTT	TRBV5-6	TRBJ1-1	NA	NA
CASSRGGRGYQPQHF	TGTGCCAGCAGCCGGGGGGGCAGGGGTTACCAGCCCCAGCATTTT	TRBV7-2	TRBJ1-5	few	NA
CASSVWRGDDLNGYTF	TGTGCCAGCAGCGTTTGGAGGGGGGACGACCTAAATGGCTACACCTTC	TRBV11-1	TRBJ1-2	few	NA
CASSARSRPDTQYF	TGCGCCAGCAGCGCTCGTTCCCGCCCGGATACGCAGTATTTT	TRBV5-1	TRBJ2-3	NA	NA
CASSSPATEYAEAFF	TGCGCCAGCAGCTCCCCCGCGACTGAATACGCTGAAGCTTTCTTT	TRBV5-1	TRBJ1-1	NA	NA
CASSLAPGDRTGDQPQHF	TGTGCCAGCAGCTTAGCCCCGGGAGACCGGACAGGGGATCAGCCCCAGCATTTT	TRBV7-2	TRBJ1-5	NA	TRBD1
CASSSTGNTQYF	TGTGCCAGCAGTTCTACGGGGAATACGCAGTATTTT	TRBV6-5	TRBJ2-3	NA	NA
CASSFPPLAGVLDEQFF	TGTGCCAGCAGTTTCCCACCACTAGCGGGAGTTTTAGATGAGCAGTTCTTC	TRBV6-2/TRBV6-3	TRBJ2-1	once	TRBD2
CASSSSLGGMEETQYF	TGTGCCAGCTCCAGTTCGCTCGGGGGGATGGAGGAGACCCAGTACTTC	TRBV5-5	TRBJ2-5	few	TRBD2
CASSSGEGGKKRTQYF	TGTGCCAGCAGTTCCGGGGAGGGGGGGAAGAAGAGAACCCAGTACTTC	TRBV28	TRBJ2-5	many	NA
CASSPPHEDQETQYF	TGCGCCAGCAGCCCGCCCCATGAGGACCAAGAGACCCAGTACTTC	TRBV4-1	TRBJ2-5	few	NA
CASSVATARSTDTQYF	TGTGCCAGCAGCGTAGCGACAGCGAGGAGCACAGATACGCAGTATTTT	TRBV9	TRBJ2-3	NA	NA
CASSQPSGSYEQYF	TGTGCCAGCAGCCAACCTAGCGGGTCCTACGAGCAGTACTTC	TRBV9	TRBJ2-7	NA	TRBD2